The clone carrying this TCR beta chain has a handful of counts. Its antigen is not identified. The use of a sample-barcoded 5' primer and a J-beta primer mix characterized a second PCR of roughly 6 to 12 cycles. TCRdb analysed the 5' RACE reads with MiXCR anew, one entry per CDR3 protein. The table has about 800,000 distinct CDR3 sequences, 35% to 50% seen once; the top ten hold 15% to 20%. This specimen comes from a study of blood T cells in healthy people across ages. Findings of the study overall: Comparison with aged donors showed that long-lived donors had more naive CD4+ cells and higher diversity.

Each donor supplied about 9.6 milliliters of peripheral blood. Looked up from germline, CDR1 is MNHEY and CDR2 is SMNVEV (reference sequence). The CDR3 runs to 15 residues. Trimming at V came to 5 bases and at J to 7 bases, leaving 11 bases not matched to a gene. The sequenced sample consisted of blood. The chain combines TRBV27 with TRBJ2-5; 9 nucleotides agree with TRBD1. The TCR was taken from a man older than 75 in good health. CDR3 coding DNA: TGTGCCAGCAGTCCCCTCGGGACAGGGATCGGGACCCAGTACTTC. Translated, it gives CASSPLGTGIGTQYF.